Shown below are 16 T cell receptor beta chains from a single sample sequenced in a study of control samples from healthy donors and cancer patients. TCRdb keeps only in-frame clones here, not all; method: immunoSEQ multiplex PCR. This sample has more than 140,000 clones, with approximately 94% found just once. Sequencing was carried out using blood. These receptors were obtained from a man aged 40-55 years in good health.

The CDR3, as DNA: TGTGCCAGCAGTTTAATCGGCGAGCAGTACTTC. Protein: CASSLIGEQYF. The rearrangement uses TRBV28 and TRBJ2-7; D gene unclear. The CDR3 contains 11 residues. In germline, CDR1 is MDHEN, CDR2 SYDVKM. V lost 2 bases and J 6 bases, leaving 5 bases between the germline ends.

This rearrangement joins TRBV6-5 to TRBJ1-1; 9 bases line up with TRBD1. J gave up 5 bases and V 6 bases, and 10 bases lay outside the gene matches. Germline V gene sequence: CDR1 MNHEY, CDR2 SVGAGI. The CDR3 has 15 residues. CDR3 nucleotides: TGTGCCAGCAGCCGCCAGAACAGGGGGCGGACTGAAGCTTTCTTT. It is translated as CASSRQNRGRTEAFF.

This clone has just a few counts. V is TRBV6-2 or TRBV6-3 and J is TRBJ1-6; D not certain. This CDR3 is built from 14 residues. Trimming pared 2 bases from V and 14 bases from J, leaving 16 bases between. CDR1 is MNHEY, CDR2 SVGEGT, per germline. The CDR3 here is CASSYEGSLGTLHF. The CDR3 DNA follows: TGTGCCAGCAGTTACGAGGGAAGTCTTGGCACCCTCCACTTT.

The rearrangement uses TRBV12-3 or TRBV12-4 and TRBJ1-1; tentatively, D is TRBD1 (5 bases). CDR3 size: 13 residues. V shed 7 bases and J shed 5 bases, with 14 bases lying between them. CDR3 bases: TGTGCCAGCAACGATGGGGGTCGGACTGAAGCTTTCTTT. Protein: CASNDGGRTEAFF.

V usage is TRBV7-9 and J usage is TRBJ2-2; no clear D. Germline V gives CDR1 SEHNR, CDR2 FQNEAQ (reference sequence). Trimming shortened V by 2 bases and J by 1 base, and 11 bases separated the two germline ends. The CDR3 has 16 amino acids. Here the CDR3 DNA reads TGTGCCAGCAGCTTATGGTCGACCCTGAACACCGGGGAGCTGTTTTTT. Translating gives CASSLWSTLNTGELFF.

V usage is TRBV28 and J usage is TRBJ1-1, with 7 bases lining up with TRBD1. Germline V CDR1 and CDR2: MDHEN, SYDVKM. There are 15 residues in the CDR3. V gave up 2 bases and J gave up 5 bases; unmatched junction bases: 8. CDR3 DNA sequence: TGTGCCAGCAGTTTAACCCCAGGGGGAAAAACTGAAGCTTTCTTT. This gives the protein CASSLTPGGKTEAFF.

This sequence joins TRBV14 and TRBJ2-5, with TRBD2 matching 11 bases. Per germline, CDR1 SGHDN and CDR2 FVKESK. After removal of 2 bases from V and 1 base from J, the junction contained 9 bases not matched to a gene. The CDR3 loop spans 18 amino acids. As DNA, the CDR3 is TGTGCCAGCAGCCAAATTCGGTGGGGACTAGCGGTCCAAGAGACCCAGTACTTC. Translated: CASSQIRWGLAVQETQYF.

The CDR3 loop is CASSLVPPTKREPGVVSYNEQFF. The CDR3 region has the DNA TGCGCCAGCAGCTTGGTTCCCCCGACTAAGCGGGAACCGGGCGTAGTTTCCTACAATGAGCAGTTCTTC. This chain connects TRBV5-1 to TRBJ2-1; 7 nucleotides agree with TRBD2. Germline CDR1 is SGHRS and CDR2 is YFSETQ. The V gene end was trimmed by 0 bases and the J gene end by 1 base; junction bases not matched to a gene: 25. The CDR3 is made up of 23 amino acids.

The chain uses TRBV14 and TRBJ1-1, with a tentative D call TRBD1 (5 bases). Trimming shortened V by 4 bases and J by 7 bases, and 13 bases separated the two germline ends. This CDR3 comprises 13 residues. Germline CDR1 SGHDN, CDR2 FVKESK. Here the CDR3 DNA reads TGTGCCAGCAGCCGTCTGCGGGGCCTTGAAGCTTTCTTT. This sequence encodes CASSRLRGLEAFF. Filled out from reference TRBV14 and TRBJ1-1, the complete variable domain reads EAGVTQFPSHSVIEKGQTVTLRCDPISGHDNLYWYRRVMGKEIKFLLHFVKESKQDESGMPNNRFLAERTGGTYSTLKVQPAELEDSGVYFCASSRLRGLEAFFGQGTRLTVV.

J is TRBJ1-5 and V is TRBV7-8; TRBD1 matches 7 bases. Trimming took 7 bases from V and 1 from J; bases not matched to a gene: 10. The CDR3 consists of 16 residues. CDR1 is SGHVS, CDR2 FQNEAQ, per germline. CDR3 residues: CASISNPGQSNQPQHF. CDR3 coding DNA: TGTGCCAGCATCTCTAATCCGGGACAGAGCAATCAGCCCCAGCATTTT.

CDR3 nucleotides: TGTGCCAGCAGTTTAATGGGGGGGAGCTCCTATAATTCACCCCTCCACTTT. Translating it yields CASSLMGGSSYNSPLHF. This chain connects TRBV28 to TRBJ1-6, with a weak D call TRBD1 (5 bases). CDR3 length: 17 residues. CDR1 is MDHEN and CDR2 is SYDVKM in the germline V gene. V lost 2 bases to trimming and J lost 0 bases, with 11 bases between them.

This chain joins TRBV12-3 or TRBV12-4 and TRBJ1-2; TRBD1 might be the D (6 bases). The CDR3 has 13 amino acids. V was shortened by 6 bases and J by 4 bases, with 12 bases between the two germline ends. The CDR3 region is CASRETGSYGYTF. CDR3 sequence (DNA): TGTGCCAGCAGAGAAACAGGGAGCTATGGCTACACCTTC.

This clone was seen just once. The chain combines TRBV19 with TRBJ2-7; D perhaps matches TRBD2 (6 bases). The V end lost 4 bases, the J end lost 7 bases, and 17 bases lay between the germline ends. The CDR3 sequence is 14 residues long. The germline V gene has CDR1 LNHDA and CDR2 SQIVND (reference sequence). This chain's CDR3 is CASSSFSTAGEQYF. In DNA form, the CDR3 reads TGTGCCAGTAGTAGTTTCTCGACGGCGGGAGAGCAGTACTTC.

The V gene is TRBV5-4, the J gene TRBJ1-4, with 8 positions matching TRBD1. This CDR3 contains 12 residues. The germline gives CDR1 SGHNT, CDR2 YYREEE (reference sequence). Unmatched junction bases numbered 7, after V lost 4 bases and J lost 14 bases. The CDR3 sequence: CASSPDRVVLFF. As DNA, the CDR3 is TGTGCCAGCAGCCCGGACAGGGTGGTCCTGTTTTTT.

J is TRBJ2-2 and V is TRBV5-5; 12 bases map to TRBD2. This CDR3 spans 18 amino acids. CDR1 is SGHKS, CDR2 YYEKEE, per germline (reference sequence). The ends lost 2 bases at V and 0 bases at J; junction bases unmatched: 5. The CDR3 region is CASSFRLAGVANTGELFF. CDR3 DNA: TGTGCCAGCAGCTTTAGACTAGCGGGAGTAGCGAACACCGGGGAGCTGTTTTTT.

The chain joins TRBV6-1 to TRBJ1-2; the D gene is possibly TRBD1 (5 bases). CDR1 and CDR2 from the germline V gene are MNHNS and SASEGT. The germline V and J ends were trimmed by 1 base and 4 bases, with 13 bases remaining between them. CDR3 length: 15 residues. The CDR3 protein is CASSEGAGPGYGYTF. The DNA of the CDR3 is TGTGCCAGCAGTGAAGGGGCAGGGCCGGGCTATGGCTACACCTTC.